This T cell receptor beta chain was profiled in a study of shared clonotypes between healthy human individuals. Naive CD8 cells were CD45RO-negative, positively selected for CCR7, excluding terminally differentiated effector memory CD45RA+ cells. All donors were Caucasian adults living in Nashville, Tennessee. Trimming removed 3 bases from V and 6 bases from J; junction bases left unmatched: 8. The CDR3 totals 15 residues. Germline CDR1 LNHDA, CDR2 SQIVND (reference sequence). Broader study findings: Generally, naive subsets (rather than memory subsets) showed larger estimated richness.

Points on this clone: Its antigen is unidentified.

The assay was immunoSEQ multiplex PCR, and TCRdb's table has in-frame clones only and misses some. This table has about 1.9 million clones, about 94% appearing once. Sequenced input: naive CD8+ T cells from PBMCs. The chain has TRBV19 and TRBJ2-1; TRBD1 matches 7 bases. This receptor was obtained from a man between 18 and 35 years old in good health. Some clones in this sample may be carry-over from other donors' samples. The CDR3 is CASSMGRGSGNEQFF. DNA for the CDR3: TGTGCCAGTAGTATGGGCAGGGGGTCTGGCAATGAGCAGTTCTTC.